This T cell receptor (beta chain) was recorded in a study of breast tumors, draining lymph nodes, adjacent tissues. The study, taken as a whole, reports: The data were judged consistent with most tumor T cells coming from lymph node and expanding in tumor. Luminal-like breast cancer showed significantly greater tumor-nontumor repertoire similarity than basal-like breast cancer did. Tumor repertoires ranked between lymph nodes and nontumor tissue in diversity, with V and J gene preferences.

Using its own MiXCR run on the multiplex PCR reads, TCRdb lists one record per CDR3 protein. Among approximately 14,000 distinct CDR3 sequences listed, 45% to 70% were seen once. The CDR3 has 15 residues. The germline CDR1 and CDR2 sequences are SGHRS and YFSETQ. The sample holds many counts of this clonotype. What it binds is not known. A much more abundant neighbour one base away suggests this may be a read error. The material sequenced was tumor-adjacent breast tissue. The source of this sequence is a female donor with breast cancer. Some clones in this sample may be carry-over from other donors' samples. The chain carries TRBV5-1 and TRBJ2-5, with D possibly called TRBD1 or TRBD2 (6 bases each). The CDR3 reads CAGSPEGGLQETQYF. The CDR3 bases are TGCGCCGGCAGCCCGGAGGGGGGTCTCCAAGAGACCCAGTACTTC.